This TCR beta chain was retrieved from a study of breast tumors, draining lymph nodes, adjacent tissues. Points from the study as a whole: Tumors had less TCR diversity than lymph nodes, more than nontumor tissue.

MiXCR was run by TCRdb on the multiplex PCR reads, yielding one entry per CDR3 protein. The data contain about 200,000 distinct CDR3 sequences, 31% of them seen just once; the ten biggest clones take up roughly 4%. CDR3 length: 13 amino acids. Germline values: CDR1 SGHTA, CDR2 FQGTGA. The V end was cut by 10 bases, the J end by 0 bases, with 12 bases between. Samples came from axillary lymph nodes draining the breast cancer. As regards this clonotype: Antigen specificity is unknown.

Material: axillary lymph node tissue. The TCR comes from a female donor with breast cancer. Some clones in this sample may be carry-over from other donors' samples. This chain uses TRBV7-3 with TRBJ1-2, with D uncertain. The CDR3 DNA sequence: TGTGCCATATTCTTATGTGCTAACTATGGCTACACCTTC. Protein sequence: CAIFLCANYGYTF.